Here is one T cell receptor (beta chain) with its context. Its antigen is unknown. The data were taken from a study of OX40 agonist ivuxolimab in advanced cancers. Study conclusions and caveats: Clonal expansion by week 6 occurred in CD4+ and CD8+ blood T cells (at 0.1 to 3.0 mg/kg).

CDR3 size: 14 residues. Germline-derived CDR1 and CDR2 are MNHEY and SMNVEV (reference sequence). Trimming stripped 6 bases from V and 10 bases from J, with 18 bases between. TCRdb keeps only in-frame clones here, not all; method: immunoSEQ multiplex PCR. The data contain some 74,000 clones, 65% to 90% of them singletons. This sequence was found in an adult with an advanced solid tumor such as melanoma, head and neck, liver or kidney cancer. The chain uses TRBV27 and TRBJ1-4; a weak D match, TRBD1 (6 bases). The sequencing used CD4+ or CD8+ T cells sorted from blood, collected in a trial of the OX40 agonist ivuxolimab. The CDR3 coding sequence is TGTGCCAGCAGAGCAGGGGCTGAGAGTGGAAAACTGTTTTTT. This gives the protein CASRAGAESGKLFF.